Listed below are T cell receptor beta chains from one sample, sequenced in a study of blood T cell repertoires in COVID-19. Method: immunoSEQ multiplex PCR; TCRdb's copy keeps in-frame clones and lacks some. The sample gives around 320,000 clones, around 92% of which show up once; approximately 10% is in the top ten. The sequenced sample consisted of peripheral blood. Receptor source: a woman in her twenties or thirties with COVID-19, enrolled during active disease. Each CDR3 is given with its conserved first and last residue. The order of the fields is clone size, J gene, V gene, D gene, CDR3 protein, CDR3 DNA. D genes are given only for firm matches. Some rows mark clone size as missing; the rest say once, few, many or name a class of expanded clone.

.	TRBJ1-1	TRBV5-1	.	CASSAQGGENTEAFF	TGCGCCAGCAGCGCACAGGGTGGTGAGAACACTGAAGCTTTCTTT
.	TRBJ2-7	TRBV6-5	.	CASRSPPGIGYEQYF	TGTGCCAGCAGAAGCCCCCCGGGAATCGGCTACGAGCAGTACTTC
.	TRBJ2-5	TRBV7-8	.	CASSPRTAYQETQYF	TGTGCCAGCAGCCCACGGACTGCGTACCAAGAGACCCAGTACTTC
.	TRBJ1-1	TRBV5-6	.	CASSLVQGEAFF	TGTGCCAGCAGCTTGGTGCAGGGGGAAGCTTTCTTT
.	TRBJ2-2	TRBV18	TRBD1	CASSAATGGPNTGELFF	TGTGCCAGCTCAGCTGCAACAGGGGGCCCAAACACCGGGGAGCTGTTTTTT
.	TRBJ2-2	TRBV10-2	.	CACAQGIGTGELFF	TGCGCCTGCGCTCAGGGGATTGGCACCGGGGAGCTGTTTTTT
.	TRBJ2-1	TRBV12-3/TRBV12-4	.	CASSPGNEQFF	TGTGCCAGCAGTCCCGGGAATGAGCAGTTCTTC
.	TRBJ1-6	TRBV3-1/TRBV3-2	.	CASSPYGQSLNSPLHF	TGTGCCAGCAGCCCATACGGACAGTCCCTTAATTCACCCCTCCACTTT
.	TRBJ1-2	TRBV6-5	TRBD1	CASSYSPTGGVRGYTF	TGTGCCAGCAGTTACTCGCCGACAGGGGGAGTTCGGGGCTACACCTTC
once	TRBJ2-3	TRBV7-2	TRBD2	CASSLVAGGPSDTQYF	TGTGCCAGCAGCTTAGTGGCGGGGGGACCTTCAGATACGCAGTATTTT
few	TRBJ2-7	TRBV9	TRBD1	CASSVGQGASYEQYF	TGTGCCAGCAGCGTAGGACAGGGGGCCTCCTACGAGCAGTACTTC
.	TRBJ1-6	TRBV5-6	TRBD1	CASSSDRGRGNSPLHF	TGTGCCAGCAGCTCCGACAGGGGAAGAGGTAATTCACCCCTCCACTTT
.	TRBJ2-3	TRBV7-9	.	CASEPRGRTDTQYF	TGTGCCAGCGAACCCAGGGGGAGGACAGATACGCAGTATTTT
few	TRBJ1-2	TRBV19	TRBD1	CASSPWTGGHNYGYTF	TGTGCCAGTAGTCCTTGGACAGGGGGACATAACTATGGCTACACCTTC
.	TRBJ2-1	TRBV5-1	TRBD2	CASSPTTSGASYNEQFF	TGCGCCAGCAGCCCCACGACTAGCGGAGCTTCCTACAATGAGCAGTTCTTC
.	TRBJ2-3	TRBV19	.	CASSRYERLNTDTQYF	TGTGCCAGTAGTAGGTACGAGCGCCTAAACACAGATACGCAGTATTTT
.	TRBJ2-1	TRBV24-1	.	CATSWVGNEQFF	TGTGCCACCAGTTGGGTCGGGAATGAGCAGTTCTTC
.	TRBJ1-1	TRBV27	TRBD1	CASRFGTDWTEAFF	TGTGCCAGCAGATTTGGGACAGATTGGACTGAAGCTTTCTTT
.	TRBJ1-2	TRBV24-1	TRBD1	CATSDSNGQGARGYTF	TGTGCCACCAGTGATTCGAACGGACAGGGGGCGAGGGGCTACACCTTC
.	TRBJ2-7	TRBV2	TRBD1	CASRGDRGSYEQYF	TGTGCCAGCAGGGGGGACAGGGGATCCTACGAGCAGTACTTC
.	TRBJ1-6	TRBV5-4	TRBD1	CASSSQDRDSPLHF	TGTGCCAGCAGCTCACAGGACAGGGACTCACCCCTCCACTTT
.	TRBJ1-1	TRBV15	.	CATKVWDGGEAFF	TGTGCGACCAAGGTATGGGATGGAGGGGAGGCTTTCTTT
.	TRBJ2-3	TRBV23-1	TRBD1	CASSHPTGEAPDTQYF	TGCGCCAGCAGTCACCCGACAGGGGAAGCACCAGATACGCAGTATTTT
once	TRBJ1-2	TRBV29-1	TRBD1	CSVGQGARLYGYTF	TGCAGCGTTGGACAGGGGGCCCGTCTTTATGGCTACACCTTC
.	TRBJ1-5	TRBV28	.	CASSFRGISNQPQHF	TGTGCCAGCAGTTTTAGGGGGATTAGCAATCAGCCCCAGCATTTT
few	TRBJ2-1	TRBV5-4	TRBD2	CASSLGLAGGLSYNEQFF	TGTGCCAGCAGCTTGGGGCTAGCGGGGGGGCTCTCCTACAATGAGCAGTTCTTC
.	TRBJ1-1	TRBV28	.	CASSLGRGLLMNTEAFF	TGTGCCAGCAGTTTGGGTAGGGGTCTTTTAATGAACACTGAAGCTTTCTTT
.	TRBJ2-7	TRBV7-9	.	CASSPNLEQYF	TGTGCCAGCAGCCCAAATTTGGAGCAGTACTTC
.	TRBJ2-7	TRBV21-1	.	CASSKVSGSYEQYF	TGTGCCAGCAGCAAAGTGTCTGGGAGCTACGAGCAGTACTTC
.	TRBJ2-1	TRBV5-6	.	CASSLVGNYNEQFF	TGTGCCAGCAGCTTGGTTGGCAACTACAATGAGCAGTTCTTC
.	TRBJ2-7	TRBV4-1	.	CASSQVGSGDEQYF	TGCGCCAGCAGCCAAGTAGGTTCGGGAGACGAGCAGTACTTC
.	TRBJ2-2	TRBV2	.	CASSDPGTQNTGELFF	TGTGCCAGCAGTGACCCCGGGACTCAGAACACCGGGGAGCTGTTTTTT
.	TRBJ1-1	TRBV6-5	TRBD1	CASRIRTGGRTEAFF	TGTGCCAGCAGGATTCGGACAGGGGGCCGGACTGAAGCTTTCTTT
.	TRBJ2-7	TRBV7-7	.	CASSSNTFGTVCEQYF	TGTGCCAGCAGCTCAAATACGTTTGGCACCGTTTGCGAGCAGTACTTC
.	TRBJ1-6	TRBV6-5	.	CASSFGTGGREPLHF	TGTGCCAGCAGCTTTGGGACGGGGGGGCGAGAACCCCTCCACTTT
.	TRBJ2-7	TRBV6-2/TRBV6-3	.	CASSPRGYEQYF	TGTGCCAGCAGTCCCCGGGGGTACGAGCAGTACTTC
.	TRBJ1-1	TRBV11-3	TRBD1	CASSPRFGQGTAFF	TGTGCCAGCAGCCCACGGTTCGGACAGGGGACGGCTTTCTTT